Presented here are 27 T cell receptor beta chains from one specimen sequenced in a study of blood T cells in healthy people across ages. Together with a sample-barcoded 5' primer, a J-beta primer mix was included in a second PCR lasting about 6 to 11 cycles. MiXCR, run by TCRdb on the 5' RACE reads, gives a single entry per CDR3 protein. The profile shows about 1.6 million distinct CDR3 sequences, about 35% of them singletons. Input material: blood. The receptor source for this set is a woman in her 30s in good health.

The chain recombines TRBV7-6 with TRBJ2-3; 8 nucleotides line up with TRBD1. This CDR3 region has 17 residues. V lost 4 bases and J lost 2; bases outside the gene matches: 11. Germline CDR1 reads SGHVS; CDR2 reads FNYEAQ. The CDR3 loop is CASSSRYRDRFTDTQYF. Written as DNA, the CDR3 is TGTGCCAGCAGCTCCAGATACCGGGACAGGTTCACAGATACGCAGTATTTT.

This clonotype was observed a few times. The gene calls are TRBV4-1 and TRBJ1-5, with D perhaps matching TRBD1 (6 bases). V was clipped by 4 bases and J by 0 bases, with 16 bases between them. This CDR3 is 17 amino acids long. CDR1 is MGHRA, CDR2 YSYEKL, per germline. The CDR3 DNA reads as TGCGCCAGCAGCCGAGAACCGGGACACCCTAGCAATCAGCCCCAGCATTTT. Translated: CASSREPGHPSNQPQHF.

This chain joins TRBV20-1 and TRBJ2-3; 7 bases fit TRBD1. Per the germline V gene, CDR1 is DFQATT and CDR2 is SNEGSKA (reference sequence). The V segment lost 2 bases and the J segment 1 base; nucleotides outside the gene matches: 3. This CDR3 contains 14 residues. The CDR3 reads CSARLTGGTDTQYF. As DNA, the CDR3 is TGCAGTGCTAGATTAACAGGGGGCACAGATACGCAGTATTTT.

This clonotype has more than one count but fewer than ten. The V gene is TRBV6-1, the J gene TRBJ1-6; unclear D gene. The CDR3 is made up of 12 amino acids. V gave up 2 bases and J gave up 9 bases, with 5 bases separating them. CDR1 and CDR2 from the germline V gene are MNHNS and SASEGT. The CDR3 is CASSESLSPLHF. The CDR3 bases are TGTGCCAGCAGTGAATCCCTTTCACCCCTCCACTTT.

A note on this clonotype: One end of the junction fails to match germline, which may point to a read error. The rearrangement links TRBV29-1 to TRBJ2-2; 9 nucleotides match TRBD1. CDR3 length: 14 amino acids. Germline lookup yields CDR1 SQVTM and CDR2 ANQGSEA. The CDR3 sequence: CSVLGQGNTGERFF. For the CDR3, the DNA is TGCAGCGTCCTCGGACAGGGGAACACCGGGGAGCGGTTTTTT.

The chain employs TRBV30 and TRBJ2-7; tentatively, D is TRBD1 (5 bases). The CDR3 is made up of 12 amino acids. V was clipped by 4 bases and J by 5 bases, with 12 bases between them. Germline values: CDR1 GTSNPN, CDR2 SVGIG (reference sequence). CDR3 sequence (DNA): TGTGCCTGGAATCCAGGACAACACGAGCAGTACTTC. It is translated as CAWNPGQHEQYF.

This clonotype was seen more than once but under ten times. This sequence joins TRBV20-1 and TRBJ2-3; 12 bases align to TRBD2. The CDR3 consists of 16 residues. Germline loops: CDR1 DFQATT, CDR2 SNEGSKA (reference sequence). Germline trimming cut 3 bases from V and 0 bases from J; bases unmatched to any gene: 4. The CDR3 nucleotides are TGCAGTGCTAGCCTAGCGGGAGGGCCCAGCACAGATACGCAGTATTTT. It yields the protein CSASLAGGPSTDTQYF.

J is TRBJ1-5 and V is TRBV20-1; D unclear. Trimming removed 6 bases at V and 11 bases at J, with 11 bases between. The CDR3 loop spans 10 amino acids. Per the germline V gene, CDR1 is DFQATT and CDR2 is SNEGSKA (reference sequence). The CDR3 DNA reads as TGCAGTGCCGAATCTGTGTCCCAGCATTTT. Protein: CSAESVSQHF.

V gene TRBV9 combines with J gene TRBJ2-1; D gene ambiguous. The CDR3 length is 13 residues. Germline CDR1 and CDR2: SGDLS and YYNGEE. Trimming cost V 0 bases and J 7 bases, with 8 bases left between them. CDR3 in amino acids: CASSVAPRNEQFF. The CDR3 region has the DNA TGTGCCAGCAGCGTAGCCCCCCGGAATGAGCAGTTCTTC.

The V and J genes are TRBV2 and TRBJ1-2; 7 bases match TRBD1. CDR3 length: 16 residues. The germline V gene encodes CDR1 SNHLY and CDR2 FYNNEI. Trimming at V came to 6 bases and at J to 0 bases, leaving 10 bases not matched to a gene. The CDR3 coding sequence is TGTGCCAGCAGCCTAACTGGGACAGTAGCTAACTATGGCTACACCTTC. Its protein is CASSLTGTVANYGYTF. Complete variable domain (other parts from reference TRBV2 and TRBJ1-2): EPEVTQTPSHQVTQMGQEVILRCVPISNHLYFYWYRQILGQKVEFLVSFYNNEISEKSEIFDDQFSVERPDGSNFTLKIRSTKLEDSAMYFCASSLTGTVANYGYTFGSGTRLTVV.

J is TRBJ2-1 and V is TRBV7-2, with a weak D call TRBD2 (7 bases). V gave up 5 bases and J gave up 6 bases, with 20 bases separating them. The CDR3 spans 16 residues. Germline-derived CDR1 and CDR2 are SGHTA and FQGNSA. The CDR3, as DNA: TGTGCCAGCAGCCCCCAGGGAGGGGGGCGGGGCAATGAGCAGTTCTTC. It is translated as CASSPQGGGRGNEQFF.

V gene TRBV25-1 combines with J gene TRBJ2-5; 8 nucleotides line up with TRBD1. The germline gives CDR1 MGHDK, CDR2 SYGVNS. This CDR3 contains 14 residues. Trimming took 7 bases from V and 1 from J; bases not matched to a gene: 5. The chain's CDR3 is CASTLGQGQETQYF. In DNA form, the CDR3 reads TGTGCCAGCACCCTTGGACAGGGCCAAGAGACCCAGTACTTC.

This clonotype turned up a few times. This rearrangement joins TRBV20-1 to TRBJ2-3; 12 bases are shared with TRBD2. Germline assignment: CDR1 DFQATT and CDR2 SNEGSKA (reference sequence). Losses at the gene ends were 6 bases for V and 3 bases for J; bases not matched to a gene: 7. This CDR3 contains 15 residues. CDR3 bases: TGCAGTGCCACGACTAGCGGGAGAAGGACAGATACGCAGTATTTT. Translating gives CSATTSGRRTDTQYF.

V usage is TRBV3-1 and J usage is TRBJ1-2; 8 positions agree with TRBD1. After removal of 4 bases from V and 4 bases from J, the junction contained 8 bases not matched to a gene. The length of the CDR3 is 15 residues. Germline V lookup: CDR1 LGHDT, CDR2 YNNKEL (reference sequence). The CDR3 nucleotides read TGTGCCAGCAGCCGAGCGACAGGGGTGGGCTATGGCTACACCTTC. Translation: CASSRATGVGYGYTF.

This clonotype was observed a handful of times. The chain couples TRBV7-2 to TRBJ2-3, with 8 positions matching TRBD1. Trimming at V came to 5 bases and at J to 2 bases, leaving 9 bases not matched to a gene. CDR3 length: 16 residues. Germline CDR1 SGHTA, CDR2 FQGNSA. The CDR3 DNA follows: TGTGCCAGCAGCCCCCACCCAGGGGGCAACACAGATACGCAGTATTTT. This translates into CASSPHPGGNTDTQYF.

The chain has TRBV27 and TRBJ1-6, with D possibly matching TRBD1 (5 bases). Between the trimmed V and J ends, which lost 0 bases and 15 bases, there was a span of 15 bases. The CDR3 spans 14 residues. The germline V gene has CDR1 MNHEY and CDR2 SMNVEV (reference sequence). CDR3 residues: CASSLSRDLLHLHF. Here the CDR3 DNA reads TGTGCCAGCAGTTTATCGCGGGACCTCTTGCACCTCCACTTT.

The chain joins TRBV7-9 to TRBJ1-2; 7 bases are shared with TRBD1. The CDR3 loop spans 19 amino acids. Germline trimming cut 5 bases from V and 4 bases from J; bases unmatched to any gene: 22. Germline CDR1 SEHNR, CDR2 FQNEAQ (reference sequence). CDR3 residues: CASSDQFSAQGQNIYGYTF. CDR3 coding DNA: TGTGCCAGCAGCGACCAATTTAGCGCCCAGGGACAGAATATCTATGGCTACACCTTC.

This clonotype was counted a few times. The chain combines TRBV27 with TRBJ1-5; TRBD1 might be the D (5 bases). Per the germline V gene, CDR1 is MNHEY and CDR2 is SMNVEV (reference sequence). The CDR3 length is 15 residues. Between the trimmed V and J ends, which lost 11 bases and 9 bases, there was a span of 26 bases. CDR3 sequence (DNA): TGTGCCGGATCCACCGGGACCGCTTATCAATTGCCCCAGCATTTT. Translating it yields CAGSTGTAYQLPQHF.

This clonotype was seen a few times. The rearrangement joins TRBV7-9 to TRBJ2-5, with 8 bases identical to TRBD2. J was trimmed by 5 bases and V by 5 bases; bases with no gene match: 10. Looked up from germline, CDR1 is SEHNR and CDR2 is FQNEAQ (reference sequence). The CDR3 runs to 15 residues. CDR3 bases: TGTGCCAGCAGCCCCGCCGGGACTAGAAGGGAGACCCAGTACTTC. Protein product: CASSPAGTRRETQYF.

This clonotype was counted many times. V gene TRBV10-3 combines with J gene TRBJ2-3; perhaps TRBD1 as D (5 bases). V lost 6 bases, J lost 6 bases, and 16 bases lay in between. CDR3 length equals 14 residues. Germline V lookup: CDR1 ENHRY, CDR2 SYGVKD. CDR3 amino acids: CAIRIPDKGDTQYF. For the CDR3, the DNA is TGTGCCATCAGGATACCGGACAAAGGGGATACGCAGTATTTT.

This clonotype was seen more than once but under ten times. CDR3 amino acids: CASSQSSGYTF. CDR3 coding DNA: TGTGCCAGCAGCCAAAGTTCGGGCTACACCTTC. This sequence joins TRBV4-2 and TRBJ1-2; no definite D call. CDR3 length equals 11 residues. The V end lost 2 bases, the J end lost 8 bases, and 6 bases lay between the germline ends. CDR1 is LGHNA and CDR2 is YNFKEQ in the germline V gene.

This clonotype has a handful of counts. CDR3 coding DNA: TGTGCCAGCAGCCAAGATCTAACTGGGGACTTGGGCTACACCTTC. It specifies CASSQDLTGDLGYTF. The V gene is TRBV4-2, the J gene TRBJ1-2; tentative D call: TRBD1 (5 bases). V lost 0 bases to trimming and J lost 8 bases, with 16 bases between them. CDR3 length equals 15 residues. The germline V gene encodes CDR1 LGHNA and CDR2 YNFKEQ.

Ten or more counts support this clonotype. The V call is TRBV2, the J call TRBJ2-7, with 7 bases identical to TRBD1. With 4 bases clipped from V and 5 bases from J, the junction kept 8 bases outside the gene matches. The CDR3 has 14 amino acids. Germline values: CDR1 SNHLY, CDR2 FYNNEI. CDR3 bases: TGTGCCAGCAGTGGTTCGAGGGGGCTTAACGAGCAGTACTTC. It is translated as CASSGSRGLNEQYF.

On this clonotype itself: Compared with germline, one end of the junction differs, possibly owing to a read error. The chain uses TRBV7-6 and TRBJ2-1; 11 bases align to TRBD2. CDR1 is SGHVS, CDR2 FNYEAQ, per germline. This CDR3 region has 16 residues. This CDR3 reads CACSIIAGGAFNEQFF. For the CDR3, the DNA is TGTGCCTGCAGCATAATAGCGGGGGGGGCCTTCAATGAGCAGTTCTTC.

CDR3 amino acids: CAWSVVNSQPQHF. In DNA form, the CDR3 reads TGTGCCTGGAGTGTAGTCAATAGCCAGCCCCAGCATTTT. The chain has TRBV30 and TRBJ1-5, with D uncertain. Germline V gives CDR1 GTSNPN, CDR2 SVGIG (reference sequence). Trimming removed 0 bases at V and 7 bases at J, with 10 bases between. This CDR3 contains 13 residues. Filled out from reference TRBV30 and TRBJ1-5, the complete variable domain reads SQTIHQWPATLVQPVGSPLSLECTVEGTSNPNLYWYRQAAGRGLQLLFYSVGIGQISSEVPQNLSASRPQDRQFILSSKKLLLSDSGFYLCAWSVVNSQPQHFGDGTRLSIL.

The V gene is TRBV18, the J gene TRBJ2-1, with D perhaps TRBD1 or TRBD2 (5 bases each). CDR3 length equals 12 residues. Germline V gene sequence: CDR1 KGHSH, CDR2 LQKENI. The V end lost 2 bases, the J end lost 8 bases, and 7 bases lay between the germline ends. The CDR3 sequence is CASSPMGDEQFF. CDR3 coding DNA: TGTGCCAGCTCACCAATGGGGGATGAGCAGTTCTTC.

The chain is built from TRBV2 and TRBJ1-1; D not certain. The CDR3 totals 18 residues. The germline V gene has CDR1 SNHLY and CDR2 FYNNEI. Trimming pared 6 bases from V and 0 bases from J, leaving 23 bases between. The CDR3 region has the DNA TGTGCCAGCAGCGCCGCGAGCGTCTACCCCACTATGAACACTGAAGCTTTCTTT. It specifies CASSAASVYPTMNTEAFF.